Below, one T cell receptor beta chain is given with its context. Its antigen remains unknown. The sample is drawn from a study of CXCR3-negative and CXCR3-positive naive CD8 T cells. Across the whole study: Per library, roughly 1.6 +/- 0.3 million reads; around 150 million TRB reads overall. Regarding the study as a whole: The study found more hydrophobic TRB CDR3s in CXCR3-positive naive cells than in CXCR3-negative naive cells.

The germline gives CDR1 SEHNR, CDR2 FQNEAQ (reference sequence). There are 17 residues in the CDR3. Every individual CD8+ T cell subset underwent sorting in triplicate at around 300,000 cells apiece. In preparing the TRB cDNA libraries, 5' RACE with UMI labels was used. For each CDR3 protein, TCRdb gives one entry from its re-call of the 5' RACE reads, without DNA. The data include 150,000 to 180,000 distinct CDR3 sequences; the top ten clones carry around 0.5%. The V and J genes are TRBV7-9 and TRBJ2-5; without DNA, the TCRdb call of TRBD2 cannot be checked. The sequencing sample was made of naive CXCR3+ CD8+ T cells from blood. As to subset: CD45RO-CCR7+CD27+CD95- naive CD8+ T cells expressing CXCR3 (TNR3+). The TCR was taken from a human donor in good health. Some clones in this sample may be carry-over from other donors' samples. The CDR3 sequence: CASSLPRGSGARETQYF.